What follows is one T cell receptor beta chain and its context. Its matching antigen is unknown. Assay: immunoSEQ multiplex PCR; the TCRdb copy retains only in-frame clones and omits some. Among about 140,000 clones, approximately 90% were seen once, and the ten largest hold over 3.5%. CDR3 length equals 16 residues. Trimming at V came to 3 bases and at J to 2 bases, leaving 5 bases not matched to a gene. Germline assignment: CDR1 MDHEN and CDR2 SYDVKM. The data were taken from a study of T cell responses to AZD1222 COVID-19 vaccine. Regarding the study as a whole: Repertoire sampling was restricted to post-peak T cell response timepoints. The CD4 TCRs associated with vaccination extended across spike and predominated at 160-218 and 743-854. Among spike-specific TCRs, nearly half reportedly target unmutated variant regions. Breadth and depth of Spike-specific TCRs rose after two AZD1222 doses.

The chain is built from TRBV28 and TRBJ1-5; the match to TRBD1 covers 9 bases. The sample here was peripheral blood, taken on day 0 of AZD1222 vaccination. The receptor's source is an adult in good health. CDR3 sequence (DNA): TGTGCCAGCAGTTTGACAGGGGGAGGTGGCAATCAGCCCCAGCATTTT. It is translated as CASSLTGGGGNQPQHF.